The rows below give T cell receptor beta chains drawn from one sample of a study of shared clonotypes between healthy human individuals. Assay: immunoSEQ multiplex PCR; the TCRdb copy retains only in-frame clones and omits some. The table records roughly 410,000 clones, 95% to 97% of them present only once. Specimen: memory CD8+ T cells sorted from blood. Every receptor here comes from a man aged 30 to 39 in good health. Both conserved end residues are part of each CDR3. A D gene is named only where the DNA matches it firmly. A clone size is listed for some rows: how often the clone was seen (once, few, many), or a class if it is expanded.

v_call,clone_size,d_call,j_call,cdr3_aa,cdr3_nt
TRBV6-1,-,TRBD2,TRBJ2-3,CASSRTSSTDTQYF,TGTGCCAGCAGTCGGACTAGCTCCACAGATACGCAGTATTTT
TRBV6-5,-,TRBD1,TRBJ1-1,CASSYESTGGWGAFF,TGTGCCAGCAGTTACGAGAGTACAGGGGGATGGGGAGCTTTCTTT
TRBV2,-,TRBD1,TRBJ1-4,CASNRGQTNEKLFF,TGTGCCAGCAATCGGGGACAGACTAATGAAAAACTGTTTTTT
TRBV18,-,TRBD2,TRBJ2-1,CASSPLELAGAYNEQFF,TGTGCCAGCTCACCACTGGAACTAGCGGGAGCCTACAATGAGCAGTTCTTC
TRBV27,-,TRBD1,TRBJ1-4,CASSLQGATNEKLFF,TGTGCCAGCAGTCTACAGGGGGCAACTAATGAAAAACTGTTTTTT
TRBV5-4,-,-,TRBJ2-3,CASSLVTGPPDTQYF,TGTGCCAGCAGCTTGGTGACTGGACCCCCGGATACGCAGTATTTT
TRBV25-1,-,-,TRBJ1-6,CASSDGSGGPPPLHF,TGTGCCAGCAGTGATGGCTCCGGGGGGCCGCCACCCCTCCACTTT
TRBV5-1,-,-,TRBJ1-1,CASSLGLNTEAFF,TGCGCCAGCAGCTTGGGACTGAACACTGAAGCTTTCTTT
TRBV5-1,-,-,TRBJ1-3,CASSTTGSGNTIYF,TGCGCCAGCAGCACCACAGGATCTGGAAACACCATATATTTT
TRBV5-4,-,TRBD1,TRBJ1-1,CASSNTGGDTEAFF,TGTGCCAGCAGCAACACAGGGGGCGACACTGAAGCTTTCTTT
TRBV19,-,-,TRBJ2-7,CASSAGLGYEQYF,TGTGCCAGTAGTGCGGGTTTGGGCTACGAGCAGTACTTC
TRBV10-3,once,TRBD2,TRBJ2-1,CAISPTSGSPPGLNEQFF,TGTGCCATCAGTCCGACTAGCGGGAGCCCGCCCGGGCTCAATGAGCAGTTCTTC
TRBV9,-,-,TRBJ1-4,CASSVQGLLNEKLFF,TGTGCCAGCAGCGTTCAGGGACTGCTTAATGAAAAACTGTTTTTT
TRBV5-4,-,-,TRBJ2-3,CASSLRGTDTQYF,TGTGCCAGCAGCTTAAGGGGAACAGATACGCAGTATTTT
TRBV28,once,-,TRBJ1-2,CASSVHIYGYTF,TGTGCCAGCAGTGTGCATATCTATGGCTACACCTTC
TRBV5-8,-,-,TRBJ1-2,CASSLKGYGYTF,TGTGCCAGCAGCTTGAAAGGCTATGGCTACACCTTC
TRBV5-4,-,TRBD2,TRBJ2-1,CASSSRTSGTYNEQFF,TGTGCCAGCAGCTCCCGGACTAGCGGAACCTACAATGAGCAGTTCTTC
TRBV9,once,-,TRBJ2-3,CASSASSRTDTQYF,TGTGCCAGCAGCGCTAGCAGTCGCACAGATACGCAGTATTTT
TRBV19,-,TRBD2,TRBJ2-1,CASSILGLAGAVPPYNEQFF,TGTGCCAGTAGTATTCTGGGACTAGCGGGAGCGGTTCCCCCATACAATGAGCAGTTCTTC
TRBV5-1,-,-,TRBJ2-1,CASSFQGSEQFF,TGCGCCAGCAGCTTTCAGGGGAGTGAGCAGTTCTTC
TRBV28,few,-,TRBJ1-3,CASSLWENSGNTIYF,TGTGCCAGCAGCCTCTGGGAGAATTCTGGAAACACCATATATTTT
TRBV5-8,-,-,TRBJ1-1,CASSFPRGAEAFF,TGTGCCAGCAGCTTCCCCCGGGGGGCTGAAGCTTTCTTT
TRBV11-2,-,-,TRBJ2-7,CASSLGAAGGGYEQYF,TGTGCCAGCAGCTTAGGAGCGGCAGGGGGAGGCTACGAGCAGTACTTC
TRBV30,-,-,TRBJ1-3,CAWSPSGNTIYF,TGTGCCTGGAGTCCTTCGGGAAACACCATATATTTT
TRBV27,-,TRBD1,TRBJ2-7,CASRRDRGSYEQYF,TGTGCCAGCAGGCGGGACAGGGGTTCCTACGAGCAGTACTTC
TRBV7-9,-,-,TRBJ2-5,CASSLVVGTQETQYF,TGTGCCAGCAGCTTAGTTGTTGGCACCCAAGAGACCCAGTACTTC
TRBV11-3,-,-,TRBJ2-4,CASRAKNIQYF,TGTGCCAGCAGGGCCAAAAACATTCAGTACTTC
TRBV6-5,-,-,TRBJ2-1,CASSPGLENEQFF,TGTGCCAGCAGCCCCGGCCTCGAGAATGAGCAGTTCTTC
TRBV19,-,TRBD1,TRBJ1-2,CASSNPGQGLGYTF,TGTGCCAGTAGTAACCCGGGACAGGGACTCGGCTACACCTTC
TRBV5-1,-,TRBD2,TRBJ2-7,CASSSSGTSGRAAYEQYF,TGCGCCAGCAGCTCCTCCGGGACTAGCGGGAGGGCCGCCTACGAGCAGTACTTC
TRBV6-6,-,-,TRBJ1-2,CASSPTGPSNGYTF,TGTGCCAGCAGCCCAACGGGACCGAGTAATGGCTACACCTTC
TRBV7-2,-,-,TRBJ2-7,CASSLAGQHYEQYF,TGTGCCAGCAGCTTAGCTGGACAGCATTACGAGCAGTACTTC
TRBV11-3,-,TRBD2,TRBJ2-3,CASSPRLGTSGRAGTDTQYF,TGTGCCAGCAGCCCAAGGCTTGGGACTAGCGGGAGGGCGGGCACAGATACGCAGTATTTT
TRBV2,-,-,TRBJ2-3,CASMGQGTATVTDTQYF,TGTGCCAGCATGGGGCAGGGGACTGCCACAGTCACAGATACGCAGTATTTT
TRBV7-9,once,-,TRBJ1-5,CASSLGVGSSNQPQHF,TGTGCCAGCAGCTTAGGCGTGGGCAGTAGCAATCAGCCCCAGCATTTT
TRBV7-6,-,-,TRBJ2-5,CASSPYTGIEETQYF,TGTGCCAGCAGCCCCTATACGGGTATTGAAGAGACCCAGTACTTC
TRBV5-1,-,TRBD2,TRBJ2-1,CASSKGTSGRLFYNEQFF,TGCGCCAGCAGTAAGGGTACTAGCGGGAGGCTGTTCTACAATGAGCAGTTCTTC
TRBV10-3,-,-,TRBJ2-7,CAIRGGVYEGEQYF,TGTGCCATCAGGGGGGGAGTATACGAGGGCGAGCAGTACTTC
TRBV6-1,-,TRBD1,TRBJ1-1,CASGLRDRNTEAFF,TGTGCCAGTGGACTCCGGGACAGGAACACTGAAGCTTTCTTT
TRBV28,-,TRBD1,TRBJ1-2,CASSPGQGFAYTF,TGTGCCAGCAGCCCGGGACAGGGGTTCGCCTACACCTTC
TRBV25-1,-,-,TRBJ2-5,CASSDLRPGPREETQYF,TGTGCCAGCAGTGACCTACGCCCGGGACCAAGGGAAGAGACCCAGTACTTC
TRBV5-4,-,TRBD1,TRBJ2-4,CASSFGQGLAKNIQYF,TGCGCCAGCAGCTTTGGACAGGGATTAGCCAAAAACATTCAGTACTTC
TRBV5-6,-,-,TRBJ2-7,CASSLVAASYEQYF,TGTGCCAGCAGCTTGGTTGCGGCCTCCTACGAGCAGTACTTC
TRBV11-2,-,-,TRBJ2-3,CASSLAGGRTDTQYF,TGTGCCAGCAGCTTAGCTGGCGGGCGCACAGATACGCAGTATTTT
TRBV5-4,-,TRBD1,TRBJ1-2,CASSLGQVAGYTF,TGTGCCAGCAGCCTGGGACAGGTGGCTGGCTACACCTTC
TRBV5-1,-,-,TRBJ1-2,CASSLGAALYGYTF,TGCGCCAGCAGCTTGGGGGCAGCACTCTATGGCTACACCTTC
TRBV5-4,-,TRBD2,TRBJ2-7,CASSWSGVPYEQYF,TGTGCCAGCAGCTGGAGCGGGGTACCCTACGAGCAGTACTTC
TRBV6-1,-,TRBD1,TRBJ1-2,CASSEFFGDSYGYTF,TGTGCCAGCAGTGAATTCTTCGGGGACAGCTATGGCTACACCTTC
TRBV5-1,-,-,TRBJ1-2,CASSLEAYYGYTF,TGCGCCAGCAGCTTGGAAGCCTACTATGGCTACACCTTC
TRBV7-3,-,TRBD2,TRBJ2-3,CASSFGGGDTQYF,TGTGCCAGCAGCTTTGGGGGAGGGGATACGCAGTATTTT
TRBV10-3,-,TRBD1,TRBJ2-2,CAISPRDRFTGELFF,TGTGCCATCAGCCCCCGGGACAGATTCACCGGGGAGCTGTTTTTT
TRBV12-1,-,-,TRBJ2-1,CASSFYSSWRDARDEQFF,TGTGCCAGCAGCTTTTATTCTTCGTGGCGGGACGCCAGGGATGAGCAGTTCTTC
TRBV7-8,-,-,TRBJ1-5,CASSLGRSGNQPQHF,TGTGCCAGCAGCTTAGGCAGGTCGGGCAATCAGCCCCAGCATTTT
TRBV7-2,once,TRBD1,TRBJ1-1,CASSPRQGTGTEAFF,TGTGCCAGCAGTCCCCGACAGGGGACGGGCACTGAAGCTTTCTTT
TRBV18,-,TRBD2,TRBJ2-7,CASSPASGTYEQYF,TGTGCCAGCTCACCAGCTAGCGGGACCTACGAGCAGTACTTC
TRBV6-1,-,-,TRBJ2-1,CASVQAFSGNEQFF,TGTGCCAGCGTCCAGGCGTTTAGCGGCAATGAGCAGTTCTTC
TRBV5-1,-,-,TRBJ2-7,CASRANSYEQYF,TGCGCCAGCAGAGCGAATTCCTACGAGCAGTACTTC